A selection of T cell receptor beta chains follows, all from one sample in a study of Graves' ophthalmopathy and Graves' hyperthyroidism. MiXCR was run by TCRdb on the multiplex PCR reads, yielding one entry per CDR3 protein. The sample shows tens of thousands of distinct CDR3 sequences, about 51% of them seen only once. The sample comprised peripheral blood. Source of these receptors: an adult man with Graves' ophthalmopathy. CDR3s include the opening cysteine and the closing phenylalanine or tryptophan. A D gene is named only where the DNA matches it firmly. Size is stated for part of the rows, as once, few or many counts, or as a class when the clone is expanded.

d_call clone_size j_call v_call cdr3_aa cdr3_nt
NA many TRBJ2-3 TRBV11-2 CASSFRQGWTDTQYF TGTGCCAGCAGCTTCCGTCAGGGGTGGACAGATACGCAGTATTTT
TRBD1 once TRBJ1-1 TRBV28 CASSLDRGRGTEAFF TGTGCCAGCAGTTTAGATAGGGGGCGGGGCACTGAAGCTTTCTTT
TRBD2 NA TRBJ2-1 TRBV20-1 CSARKLAGKDNEQFF TGCAGTGCTAGAAAACTAGCGGGGAAGGACAATGAGCAGTTCTTC
TRBD2 many TRBJ2-5 TRBV19 CASSTGGLGETQYF TGTGCCAGTAGTACGGGAGGGTTGGGGGAGACCCAGTACTTC
NA many TRBJ1-4 TRBV19 CASSNHRVPEKLFF TGTGCCAGTAGTAACCACAGGGTTCCAGAAAAACTGTTTTTT
TRBD2 NA TRBJ2-7 TRBV7-8 CPSTTSSGAYEQYF TGTCCCAGCACCACATCTAGCGGGGCCTACGAGCAATACTTC
NA NA TRBJ2-5 TRBV14 CASSQGLTPTQYF TGTGCCAGCAGCCAAGGTCTGACGCCGACCCAGTACTTC
NA NA TRBJ1-5 TRBV20-1 CSARSPPAQHF TGCAGTGCTAGATCCCCTCCGGCCCAGCATTTT
NA once TRBJ2-7 TRBV7-9 CASSPDNSYEQYF TGTGCCAGCAGCCCGGACAACTCCTACGAGCAGTACTTC
TRBD1 NA TRBJ1-1 TRBV7-2 CASSLQGVNTEAFF TGTGCCAGCAGCTTACAGGGGGTGAACACTGAAGCTTTCTTT
NA NA TRBJ2-1 TRBV29-1 CSAEAKQQRAEQFF TGCAGCGCCGAAGCTAAACAGCAACGGGCTGAGCAGTTCTTC
TRBD1 many TRBJ1-2 TRBV24-1 CATSDIPGQGGPNYGYTF TGTGCCACCAGTGATATCCCTGGACAGGGCGGACCTAACTATGGCTACACCTTC
TRBD1 many TRBJ1-2 TRBV6-6 CASKGTGGNTF TGTGCCAGCAAGGGGACAGGGGGTAATACCTTC
TRBD2 many TRBJ2-5 TRBV6-1 CASSEFQRPTSGRGRETQYF TGTGCCAGCAGTGAATTTCAAAGGCCGACGAGCGGGAGAGGGAGAGAGACCCAGTACTTC
TRBD2 NA TRBJ2-1 TRBV7-7 CARERLAVYNEQFF TGTGCTAGAGAAAGACTAGCGGTGTACAATGAGCAGTTCTTC
NA NA TRBJ1-6 TRBV5-6 CASSLPGAGRSPLHF TGTGCCAGCAGCTTGCCGGGGGCGGGAAGGTCACCCCTCCACTTT
NA NA TRBJ2-2 TRBV6-6 CASTFTSGELFF TGTGCCAGCACTTTTACTAGCGGGGAGCTGTTTTTT
NA many TRBJ2-1 TRBV12-3/TRBV12-4 CASSTRTAAGNEQFF TGTGCCAGCAGTACCCGGACAGCTGCTGGCAATGAGCAGTTCTTC
NA many TRBJ1-1 TRBV7-9 CASSINTEAFF TGTGCCAGCAGCATAAACACTGAAGCTTTCTTT
NA many TRBJ1-1 TRBV15 CATGGRIRTEAFF TGTGCCACTGGAGGGAGGATAAGGACTGAAGCTTTCTTT
NA few TRBJ2-4 TRBV28 CASIRGTENIQYF TGTGCCAGCATCCGCGGGACAGAAAACATTCAGTACTTC
NA NA TRBJ2-7 TRBV5-1 CASSLSAGARTGEQYF TGCGCCAGCAGCTTGAGTGCGGGGGCGCGGACCGGGGAGCAGTACTTC
NA many TRBJ1-6 TRBV5-1 CASRPDRTYNSPLHF TGCGCCAGCAGACCTGACAGGACCTATAATTCACCCCTCCACTTT
TRBD2 NA TRBJ2-7 TRBV10-3 CAISGGSGRGGEQYF TGTGCCATCAGTGGGGGTAGCGGGAGGGGAGGCGAGCAGTACTTC
NA NA TRBJ1-1 TRBV19 CASSDRNTEAFF TGTGCCAGTAGCGACCGAAACACTGAAGCTTTCTTT
NA many TRBJ2-3 TRBV5-1 CASSLVAGTTTDTQYF TGCGCCAGCAGCTTGGTCGCGGGGACGACCACAGATACGCAGTATTTT
NA once TRBJ2-5 TRBV7-2 CASSLRWGLETQYF TGTGCCAGCAGCTTAAGGTGGGGTTTGGAGACCCAGTACTTC
NA many TRBJ1-4 TRBV6-5 CASREYRLNEKLFF TGTGCCAGCAGGGAATACAGGCTTAATGAAAAACTGTTTTTT
NA NA TRBJ2-5 TRBV10-1 CASSLDRPQETQYF TGCGCCAGCAGCCTGGACAGACCCCAAGAGACCCAGTACTTC
NA NA TRBJ2-5 TRBV12-5 CASGLGGNGETQYF TGTGCTAGTGGTTTGGGCGGGAACGGAGAGACCCAGTACTTC
TRBD1 medium-sized TRBJ1-6 TRBV10-1 CASSETGDSPLHF TGCGCCAGCAGTGAAACAGGGGATTCACCCCTCCACTTT
TRBD2 NA TRBJ2-1 TRBV10-3 CAISERLAGNNEQFF TGTGCCATCAGTGAGAGGCTAGCGGGTAACAATGAGCAGTTCTTC
NA NA TRBJ1-6 TRBV10-3 CAISESKVAGHSPLHF TGTGCCATCAGTGAGTCGAAAGTCGCTGGGCATTCACCCCTCCACTTT
TRBD1 NA TRBJ1-1 TRBV12-3/TRBV12-4 CASTPTLGTGGARTEAFF TGTGCCAGCACCCCTACCCTCGGGACAGGGGGCGCGAGGACTGAAGCTTTCTTT
TRBD1 NA TRBJ2-7 TRBV7-2 CASSLNPGTAYEQYF TGTGCCAGCAGCTTAAATCCCGGGACAGCGTACGAGCAGTACTTC
NA NA TRBJ2-7 TRBV7-2 CASTYEYEQYF TGTGCCAGCACCTACGAGTACGAGCAGTACTTC
NA many TRBJ1-2 TRBV9 CASSVAPANYGYTF TGTGCCAGCAGCGTAGCTCCGGCTAACTATGGCTACACCTTC
TRBD1 many TRBJ1-6 TRBV5-8 CASSSVRGQRNSPLHF TGTGCCAGCAGCTCTGTCAGGGGACAGAGAAATTCACCCCTCCACTTT
TRBD1 many TRBJ1-4 TRBV6-1 CASSGGTGWGNEKLFF TGTGCCAGCAGTGGGGGGACAGGATGGGGGAATGAAAAACTGTTTTTT
TRBD1 many TRBJ2-2 TRBV6-5 CASRRDRNTGELFF TGTGCCAGCAGACGGGACAGAAACACCGGGGAGCTGTTTTTT
NA many TRBJ2-1 TRBV7-9 CASSSSRGEQFF TGTGCCAGCAGCTCTAGCCGGGGTGAGCAGTTCTTC
TRBD2 many TRBJ2-2 TRBV5-6 CASSVLTSGSGDTGELFF TGTGCCAGCAGCGTACTTACTAGCGGGAGTGGGGACACCGGGGAGCTGTTTTTT
NA many TRBJ2-5 TRBV20-1 CSARAAAPNTGFQETQYF TGCAGTGCTAGAGCAGCAGCCCCCAACACGGGATTCCAAGAGACCCAGTACTTC
NA NA TRBJ2-1 TRBV20-1 CSARPQRRGGLGFGEQFF TGCAGTGCTAGACCCCAAAGGAGGGGCGGGCTAGGTTTCGGAGAGCAGTTCTTC
NA NA TRBJ2-2 TRBV10-3 CAIRGYHGELFF TGTGCCATCAGGGGGTACCACGGGGAGCTGTTTTTT
TRBD2 once TRBJ2-1 TRBV15 CATRWLAGGFNEQFF TGTGCAACCAGGTGGCTAGCGGGGGGCTTCAATGAGCAGTTCTTC
NA once TRBJ2-1 TRBV6-1 CASSVVQAGHFFDNEQFF TGTGCCAGCAGTGTGGTTCAAGCGGGACATTTTTTCGACAATGAGCAGTTCTTC
TRBD2 NA TRBJ2-1 TRBV20-1 CSASSGTSGGLYNEQFF TGCAGTGCTAGCAGTGGGACTAGCGGGGGACTTTACAATGAGCAGTTCTTC
TRBD1 NA TRBJ1-2 TRBV12-3/TRBV12-4 CASNLTDRGDGYTF TGTGCCAGTAATCTAACAGACAGGGGAGATGGCTACACCTTC
NA many TRBJ2-5 TRBV15 CATSKNQGGGETQYF TGTGCCACCAGCAAAAATCAGGGGGGGGGGGAGACCCAGTACTTC
NA NA TRBJ1-3 TRBV2 CASTIGTYGYTIYF TGTGCCAGCACAATCGGGACCTATGGCTACACCATATATTTT
TRBD1 many TRBJ2-6 TRBV6-5 CASSFRSFLTGGSGANVLTF TGTGCCAGCAGTTTCAGGTCGTTCCTTACAGGGGGCTCTGGGGCCAACGTCCTGACTTTC
NA medium-sized TRBJ1-2 TRBV19 CASSGNYGYTF TGTGCCAGTAGTGGTAACTATGGCTACACCTTC
NA many TRBJ1-1 TRBV4-1 CASSQGGADTEAFF TGCGCCAGCAGCCAAGGCGGTGCGGATACTGAAGCTTTCTTT
TRBD2 many TRBJ2-5 TRBV4-1 CASSQVRTSGRAGMRSQETQYF TGCGCCAGCAGCCAAGTGAGAACTAGCGGGCGTGCTGGGATGCGCTCTCAAGAGACCCAGTACTTC
NA NA TRBJ2-4 TRBV20-1 CSARSRGSNIQYF TGCAGTGCTCGTTCGCGTGGGTCGAACATTCAGTACTTC
NA many TRBJ2-6 TRBV30 CAWTTGRSGANVLTF TGTGCCTGGACGACAGGGAGGTCTGGGGCCAACGTCCTGACTTTC
NA many TRBJ1-3 TRBV19 CASSDRGGFSGNTIYF TGTGCCAGCTCGGATAGGGGGGGCTTCTCTGGAAACACCATATATTTT
NA NA TRBJ2-1 TRBV15 CATSRDVGDPNLAERLGEQFF TGTGCCACCAGCAGAGATGTCGGGGATCCCAACTTAGCGGAAAGATTGGGTGAGCAGTTCTTC